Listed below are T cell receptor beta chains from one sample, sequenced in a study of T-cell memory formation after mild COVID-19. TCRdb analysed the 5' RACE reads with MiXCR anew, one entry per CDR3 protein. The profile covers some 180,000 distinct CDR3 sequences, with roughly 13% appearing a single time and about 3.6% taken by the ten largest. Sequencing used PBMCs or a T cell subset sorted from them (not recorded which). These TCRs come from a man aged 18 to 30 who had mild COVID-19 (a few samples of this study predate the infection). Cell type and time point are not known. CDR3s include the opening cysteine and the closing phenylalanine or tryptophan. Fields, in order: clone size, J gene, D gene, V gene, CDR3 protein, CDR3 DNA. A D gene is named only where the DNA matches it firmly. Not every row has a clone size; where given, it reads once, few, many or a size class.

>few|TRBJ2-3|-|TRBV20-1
CSAYRDTQYF
TGCAGTGCTTACCGAGATACGCAGTATTTT
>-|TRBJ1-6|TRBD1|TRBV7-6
CASSSDRASPLHF
TGTGCCAGCAGCTCCGACAGGGCGTCACCCCTCCACTTT
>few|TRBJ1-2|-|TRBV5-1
CASSLESTNYGYTF
TGCGCCAGCAGCTTGGAGTCGACCAACTATGGCTACACCTTC
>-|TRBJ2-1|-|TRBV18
CASSSDYFDEQFF
TGTGCCAGCTCATCAGACTACTTTGATGAGCAGTTCTTC
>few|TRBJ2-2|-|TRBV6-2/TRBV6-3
CASSSQLTGELFF
TGTGCCAGCAGTTCACAGTTAACCGGGGAGCTGTTTTTT
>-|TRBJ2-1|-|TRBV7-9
CASSQQGFGDNEQFF
TGTGCCAGCAGCCAACAGGGTTTTGGGGACAATGAGCAGTTCTTC
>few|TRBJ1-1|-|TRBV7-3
CASSRLGAAMNTEAFF
TGTGCCAGCAGCCGTCTCGGGGCAGCAATGAACACTGAAGCTTTCTTT
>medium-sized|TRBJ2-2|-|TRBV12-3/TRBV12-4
CASTPNTGELFF
TGTGCCAGCACCCCCAACACCGGGGAGCTGTTTTTT
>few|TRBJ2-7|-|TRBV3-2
CASSLWDRPPYEQYF
TGTGCCAGCAGCCTATGGGACAGGCCCCCCTACGAGCAGTACTTC
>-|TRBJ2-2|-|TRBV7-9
CASSLLGEAGELFF
TGTGCCAGCAGCTTACTGGGGGAAGCCGGGGAGCTGTTTTTT